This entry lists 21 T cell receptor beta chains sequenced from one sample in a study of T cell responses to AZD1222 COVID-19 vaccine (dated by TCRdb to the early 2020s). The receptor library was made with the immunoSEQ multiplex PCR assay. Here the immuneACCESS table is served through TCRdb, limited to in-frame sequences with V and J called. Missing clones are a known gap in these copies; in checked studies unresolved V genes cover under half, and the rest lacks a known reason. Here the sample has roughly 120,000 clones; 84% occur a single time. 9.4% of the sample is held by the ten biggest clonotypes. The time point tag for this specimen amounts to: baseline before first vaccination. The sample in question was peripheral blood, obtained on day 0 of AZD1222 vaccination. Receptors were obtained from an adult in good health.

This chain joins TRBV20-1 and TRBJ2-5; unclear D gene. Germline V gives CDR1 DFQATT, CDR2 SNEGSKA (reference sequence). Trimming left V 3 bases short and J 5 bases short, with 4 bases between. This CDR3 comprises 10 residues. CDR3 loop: CSASEETQYF. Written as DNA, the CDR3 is TGCAGTGCTAGCGAGGAGACCCAGTACTTC.

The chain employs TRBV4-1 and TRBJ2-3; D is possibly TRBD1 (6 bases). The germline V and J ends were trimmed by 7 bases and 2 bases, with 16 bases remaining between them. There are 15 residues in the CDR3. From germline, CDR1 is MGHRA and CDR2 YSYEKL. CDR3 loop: CASNSNRDFTDTQYF. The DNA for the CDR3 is TGCGCCAGCAACTCCAACAGGGATTTCACAGATACGCAGTATTTT.

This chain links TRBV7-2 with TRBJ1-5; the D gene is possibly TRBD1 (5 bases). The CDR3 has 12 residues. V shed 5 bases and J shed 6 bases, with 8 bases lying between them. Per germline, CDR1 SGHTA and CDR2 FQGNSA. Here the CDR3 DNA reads TGTGCCAGCAGCGAGAGGGGTCAGCCCCAGCATTTT. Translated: CASSERGQPQHF.

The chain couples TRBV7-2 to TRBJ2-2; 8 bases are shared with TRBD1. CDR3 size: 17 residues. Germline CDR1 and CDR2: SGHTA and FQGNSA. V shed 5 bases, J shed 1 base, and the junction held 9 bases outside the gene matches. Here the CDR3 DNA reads TGTGCCAGCAGCCTACGCAGGACAGGGAAGAACACCGGGGAGCTGTTTTTT. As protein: CASSLRRTGKNTGELFF.

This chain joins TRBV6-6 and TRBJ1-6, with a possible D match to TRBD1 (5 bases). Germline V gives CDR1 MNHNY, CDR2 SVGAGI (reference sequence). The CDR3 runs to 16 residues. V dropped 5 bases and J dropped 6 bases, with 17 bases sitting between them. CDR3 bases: TGTGCCAGCAGTCCGGAATTGAGACAGATTAATTCACCCCTCCACTTT. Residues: CASSPELRQINSPLHF.

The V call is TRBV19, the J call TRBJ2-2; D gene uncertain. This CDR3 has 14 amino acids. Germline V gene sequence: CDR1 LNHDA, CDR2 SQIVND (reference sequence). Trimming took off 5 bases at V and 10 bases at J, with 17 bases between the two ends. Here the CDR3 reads CASSAESPYPELFF. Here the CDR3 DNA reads TGTGCCAGTAGTGCAGAATCTCCCTATCCGGAGCTGTTTTTT.

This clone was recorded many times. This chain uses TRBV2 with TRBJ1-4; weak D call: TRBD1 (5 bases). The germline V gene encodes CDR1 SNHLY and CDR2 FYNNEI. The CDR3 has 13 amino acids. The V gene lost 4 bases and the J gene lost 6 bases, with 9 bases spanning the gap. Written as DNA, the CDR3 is TGTGCCAGCAGTGTAGAGGGGTATGAAAAACTGTTTTTT. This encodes CASSVEGYEKLFF.

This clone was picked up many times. This chain's CDR3 is CASSLGTGAYEQYF. In nucleotides, the CDR3 is TGTGCCAGCAGCTTGGGCACAGGGGCCTACGAGCAGTACTTC. This chain uses TRBV5-6 with TRBJ2-7; 7 bases map to TRBD1. J lost 2 bases, V lost 0 bases, and 2 bases had no gene match. Germline assignment: CDR1 SGHDT and CDR2 YYEEEE. The CDR3 runs 14 residues.

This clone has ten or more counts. CDR3 DNA sequence: TGCGCCAGCAGCCAAGAAGTCACCTTTAATGAAAAACTGTTTTTT. Translating gives CASSQEVTFNEKLFF. This rearrangement joins TRBV4-1 to TRBJ1-4, with unresolved D. This CDR3 is 15 amino acids long. Germline-derived CDR1 and CDR2 are MGHRA and YSYEKL. With 0 bases removed from V and 4 bases from J, the gap between germline ends came to 9 bases.

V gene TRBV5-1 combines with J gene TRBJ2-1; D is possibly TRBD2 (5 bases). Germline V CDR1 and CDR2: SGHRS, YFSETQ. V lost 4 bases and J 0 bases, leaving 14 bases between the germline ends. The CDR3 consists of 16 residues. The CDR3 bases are TGCGCCAGCAGCACCCCTAGCACCGGCTCCTACAATGAGCAGTTCTTC. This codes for CASSTPSTGSYNEQFF.

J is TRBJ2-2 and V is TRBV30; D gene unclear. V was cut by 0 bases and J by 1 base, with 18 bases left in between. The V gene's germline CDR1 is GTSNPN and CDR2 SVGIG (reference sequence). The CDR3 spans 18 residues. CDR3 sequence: CAWSVQRRTHKNTGELFF. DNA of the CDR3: TGTGCCTGGAGTGTCCAACGTAGGACCCACAAGAACACCGGGGAGCTGTTTTTT.

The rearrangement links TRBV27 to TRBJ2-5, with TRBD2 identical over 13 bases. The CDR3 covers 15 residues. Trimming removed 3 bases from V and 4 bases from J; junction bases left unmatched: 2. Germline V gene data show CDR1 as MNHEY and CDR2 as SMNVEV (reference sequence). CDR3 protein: CASSLTSGGIETQYF. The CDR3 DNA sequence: TGTGCCAGCAGTTTGACTAGCGGGGGGATAGAGACCCAGTACTTC.

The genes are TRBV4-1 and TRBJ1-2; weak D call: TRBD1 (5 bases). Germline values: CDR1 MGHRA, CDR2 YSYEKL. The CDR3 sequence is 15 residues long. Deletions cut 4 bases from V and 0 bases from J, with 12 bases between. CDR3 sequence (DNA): TGCGCCAGCAGCCCCACGACAGAAGCTAACTATGGCTACACCTTC. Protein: CASSPTTEANYGYTF.

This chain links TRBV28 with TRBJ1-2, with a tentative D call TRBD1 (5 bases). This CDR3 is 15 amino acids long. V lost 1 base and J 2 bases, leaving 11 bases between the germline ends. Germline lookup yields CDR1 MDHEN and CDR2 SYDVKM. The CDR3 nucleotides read TGTGCCAGCAGTTTATCTGGGACTGCGAACTATGGCTACACCTTC. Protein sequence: CASSLSGTANYGYTF.

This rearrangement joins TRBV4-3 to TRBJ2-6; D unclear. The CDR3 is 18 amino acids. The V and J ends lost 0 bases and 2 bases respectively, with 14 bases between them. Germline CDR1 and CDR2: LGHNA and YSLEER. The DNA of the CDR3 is TGCGCCAGCAGCCAAGAAACTCTAACCGTTGCTGGGGCCAACGTCCTGACTTTC. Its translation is CASSQETLTVAGANVLTF.

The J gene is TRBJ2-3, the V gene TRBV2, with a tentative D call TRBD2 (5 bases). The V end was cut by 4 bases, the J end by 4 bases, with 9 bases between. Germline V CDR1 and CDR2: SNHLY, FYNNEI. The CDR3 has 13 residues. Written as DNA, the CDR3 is TGTGCCAGCAGTGGTGAGAGGGCAGATACGCAGTATTTT. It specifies CASSGERADTQYF.

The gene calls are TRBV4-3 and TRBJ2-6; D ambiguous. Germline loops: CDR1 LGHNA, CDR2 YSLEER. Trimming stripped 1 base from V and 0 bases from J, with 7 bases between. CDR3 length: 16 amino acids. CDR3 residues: CASSQVWSSGANVLTF. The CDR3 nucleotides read TGCGCCAGCAGCCAAGTCTGGTCCTCTGGGGCCAACGTCCTGACTTTC.

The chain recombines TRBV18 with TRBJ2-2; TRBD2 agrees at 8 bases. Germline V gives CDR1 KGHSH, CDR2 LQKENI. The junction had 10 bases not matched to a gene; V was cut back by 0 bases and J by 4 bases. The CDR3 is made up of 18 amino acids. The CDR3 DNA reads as TGTGCCAGCTCACCACCCTCCGGCGGGGGGCTCGGCACCGGGGAGCTGTTTTTT. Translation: CASSPPSGGGLGTGELFF.

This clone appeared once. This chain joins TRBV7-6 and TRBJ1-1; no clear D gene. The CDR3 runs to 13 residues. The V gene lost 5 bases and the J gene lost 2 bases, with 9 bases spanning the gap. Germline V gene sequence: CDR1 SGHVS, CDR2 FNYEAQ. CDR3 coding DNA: TGTGCCAGCAGCGCTGACTTAAACACTGAAGCTTTCTTT. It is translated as CASSADLNTEAFF.

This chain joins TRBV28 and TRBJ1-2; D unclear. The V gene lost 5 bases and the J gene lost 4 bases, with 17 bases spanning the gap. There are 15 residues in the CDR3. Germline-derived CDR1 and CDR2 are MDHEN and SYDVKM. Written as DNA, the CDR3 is TGTGCCAGCAGTGGCGAGTTGGTTACCAGCTATGGCTACACCTTC. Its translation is CASSGELVTSYGYTF.

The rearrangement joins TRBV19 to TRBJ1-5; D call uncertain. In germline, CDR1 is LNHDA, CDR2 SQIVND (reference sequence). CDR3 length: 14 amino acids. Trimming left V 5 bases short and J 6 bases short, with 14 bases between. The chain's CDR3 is CASSRPYGGQPQHF. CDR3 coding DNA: TGTGCCAGTAGTCGGCCTTACGGAGGTCAGCCCCAGCATTTT.